This T cell receptor beta chain was captured by sequencing in a study of monozygotic twins with inflammatory bowel disease. Whole-study findings and limits: The sharing of clonotypes with others was lower in IBD patients than in healthy twins, especially with disease activity. The results supported no single strong signal or clonotype associated with IBD.

The CDR3 is 14 amino acids. CDR1 and CDR2 (germline): SNHLY, FYNNEI. TCRdb reprocessed the 5' RACE reads and stores each CDR3 protein as one record, lacking DNA. In total, the table holds hundreds of thousands of distinct CDR3 sequences. A remark on this clonotype: Its antigen remains unknown.

V gene TRBV2 combines with J gene TRBJ2-5; the D gene TCRdb calls, TRBD2, cannot be checked with no DNA. The sample was blood. The sequence was collected from a human donor with ulcerative colitis or Crohn's disease, or a healthy co-twin of an affected twin (not recorded which). CDR3 protein: CASQAGEYQETQYF.